These 4 T cell receptor beta chains came from one sample sequenced in a study of cytomegalovirus exposure and HLA in healthy donors. Primers for the PCR totalled 60 Vbeta and 13 Jbeta. Generated by immunoSEQ multiplex PCR, the TCRdb table keeps only in-frame clones and is missing some. Seen here are 130,000 or so clones, around 80% observed once, and the top ten hold 1.5% to 2%. The sequenced sample was PBMCs. These receptors were collected from a woman aged 40 to 49 in good health and CMV-seronegative.

Remarks on this clone: The same CDR3 can be traced to other DNA sequences in this sample. The chain recombines TRBV7-2 with TRBJ2-5, with D possibly TRBD2 on 5 matching bases. This CDR3 contains 13 residues. The germline CDR1 and CDR2 sequences are SGHTA and FQGNSA. Trimming took 2 bases from V and 5 from J, leaving 9 bases between them. CDR3 amino acids: CASSLSGGETQYF. DNA for the CDR3: TGTGCCAGCAGCTTAAGCGGCGGGGAGACCCAGTACTTC.

This clone was picked up one time. The V call is TRBV28, the J call TRBJ1-3; 8 bases fit TRBD1. Losses at the gene ends were 2 bases for V and 3 bases for J; bases not matched to a gene: 15. There are 19 residues in the CDR3. The V gene's germline CDR1 is MDHEN and CDR2 SYDVKM. The CDR3 region is CASSLAGRGPEEVGNTIYF. As DNA, the CDR3 is TGTGCCAGCAGTTTAGCGGGCAGGGGGCCGGAGGAGGTTGGAAACACCATATATTTT.

DNA for the CDR3: TGTGCCAGCAGCCCCGGGACAGGGTGGGACACTGAAGCTTTCTTT. Translating it yields CASSPGTGWDTEAFF. The rearrangement links TRBV5-4 to TRBJ1-1; 9 bases align to TRBD1. CDR1 and CDR2 from the germline V gene are SGHNT and YYREEE (reference sequence). The CDR3 runs 15 residues. V shed 4 bases and J 3 bases; nucleotides not matched to a gene: 7.

This clone was detected a few times. The rearrangement links TRBV27 to TRBJ1-5; 7 bases agree with TRBD1. The CDR3 is 13 residues long. Germline-derived CDR1 and CDR2 are MNHEY and SMNVEV (reference sequence). J lost 7 bases, V lost 7 bases, and 7 bases had no gene match. CDR3 protein: CASTDRAGQPQHF. CDR3 nucleotide sequence: TGTGCCAGCACCGACAGGGCGGGCCAGCCCCAGCATTTT.